The T cell receptor (beta chain) described here comes from a study of Ad26.COV2.S vaccination and SARS-CoV-2 variants (dated by TCRdb to about 2021). At the level of the whole study: Donors in the vaccine arm were drawn from COV1001, a phase I-IIa trial of Ad26.COV2.S in healthy adults that was multicentre, randomized, double-blind and placebo-controlled. The TCR-sequenced set comprised around 30 samples: around 20 Ad26.COV2.S vaccine recipients, 5 placebo recipients and 8 SARS-CoV-2 convalescent individuals. Participants in the trial were split at random into five groups of five each, receiving low-dose or high-dose Ad26.COV2.S once or twice, or else placebo on both occasions. Investigators did not know the trial group allocation while performing experiments and assessing outcomes. Ad26.COV2.S was given intramuscularly at 5x10^10 or 1x10^11 viral particles, as a single shot or as two shots 56 days apart. Sequencing of the TCRbeta repertoire served to evaluate the specificity and breadth of SARS-CoV-2-reactive T cell receptors following Ad26.COV2.S vaccination. Overall study outcomes, separate from this receptor: It was noted by the authors that total T cell responses may have been underestimated by the TCR breadth and depth analyses. Comparing responses between vaccine doses or regimens was not something the study was powered to do. After vaccination, spike-specific CD8+ and CD4+ T cell responses were reported to show substantial breadth. Vaccine and placebo recipients had similar non-spike TCR breadth, a finding consistent with the vaccine containing only spike. Higher spike-specific TCR breadth was observed in Ad26.COV2.S recipients than in placebo recipients (P = 0.0014).

The sample holds one count of this clone. Its antigen is not yet known. One base away there is no much larger clone; base qualities are not given. The immunoSEQ Assay was the method used to sequence TCRbeta CDR3 regions. After extraction, genomic DNA underwent amplification by bias-controlled multiplex PCR, followed by high-throughput sequencing. On the authors' methods: To quantify the absolute abundance of every unique TCRbeta CDR3 region, sequences were collapsed and filtered. T cell fraction was estimated by normalizing TCRbeta template counts to usable DNA, with usable DNA measured through amplification of reference genes found in all nucleated cells. Repertoire TCRs were annotated as SARS-CoV-2-specific when V gene, CDR3 amino acid sequence and J gene were exactly matched to a known reactive TCR set. MIRA supplied the reference SARS-CoV-2 TCR set, which was filtered for enrichment in COVID-19-positive ImmuneCODE repertoires so that public or cross-reactive TCRs were removed. Using the MIRA antigens, annotated TCRs were further analysed by specific ORF or by position within an ORF. Breadth was defined as the number of annotated unique rearrangements divided by the total number of unique productive rearrangements, and depth was defined as the summed frequency of the annotated unique rearrangements. TCR breadth was compared between groups using two-sided Wilcoxon rank-sum tests. The table was pulled from immuneACCESS by TCRdb, which kept in-frame rearrangements only. Such tables lose some clones; where checked, under half of the loss comes from unresolved V genes, and the rest has no known cause. The V and J calls and clone size are taken from that table; D and trimming were inferred from the DNA. This sample is represented by some 350,000 clones; about 85% of them were singletons. The top ten clones comprise 3.3% of the sample.

The CDR3 measures 15 amino acids from cysteine to phenylalanine. The entry retains the CDR3 DNA only, 45 bases that are in frame from base 1. CDR1 and CDR2 were assigned from the germline V gene as LGHNA and YSLEER. The germline ends are 8 bases apart after V is trimmed by 0 bases and J by 2 bases. The sample's treatment or condition, from its label and the paper: roughly 18 received Ad26.COV2.S at low or high dose, single or two shots; 5 received placebo; per-sample allocation not given. Repertoires of vaccine and placebo recipients were sequenced from samples taken on day 63 after the first injection. Between 29 July and 7 August 2020, Cohort 1b enrolled 20 to 30 adults aged 18-55 years at one site in Boston, USA. Ad26.COV2.S consisted of a replication-incompetent adenovirus type 26 vector by which a prefusion-stabilized SARS-CoV-2 spike protein from the original Wuhan strain was expressed.

Material: peripheral blood, obtained in a trial of Ad26.COV2.S vaccine versus placebo. The chain employs TRBV4-3 and TRBJ1-5, with no reliable assignment of the D segment. The TCR sequence derives from a person aged 18-60 years who received the Ad26.COV2.S COVID-19 vaccine or a placebo. The sequence in DNA is TGCGCCAGCAGCCAAGATCTAGCCGGCAATCAGCCCCAGCATTTT. This yields the protein CASSQDLAGNQPQHF.